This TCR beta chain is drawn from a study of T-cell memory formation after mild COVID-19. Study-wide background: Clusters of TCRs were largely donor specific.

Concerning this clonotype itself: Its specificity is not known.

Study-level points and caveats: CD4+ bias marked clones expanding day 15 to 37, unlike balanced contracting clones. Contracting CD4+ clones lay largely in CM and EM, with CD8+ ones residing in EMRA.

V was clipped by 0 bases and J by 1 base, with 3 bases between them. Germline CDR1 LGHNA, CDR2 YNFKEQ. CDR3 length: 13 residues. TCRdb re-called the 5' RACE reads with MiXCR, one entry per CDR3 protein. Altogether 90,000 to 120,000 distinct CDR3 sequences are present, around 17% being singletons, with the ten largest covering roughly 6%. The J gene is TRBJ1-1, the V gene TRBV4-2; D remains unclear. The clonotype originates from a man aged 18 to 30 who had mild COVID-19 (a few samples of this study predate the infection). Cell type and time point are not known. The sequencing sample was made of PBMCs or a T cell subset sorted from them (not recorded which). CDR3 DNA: TGTGCCAGCAGCCAAGAACAGAACACTGAAGCTTTCTTT. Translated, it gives CASSQEQNTEAFF.